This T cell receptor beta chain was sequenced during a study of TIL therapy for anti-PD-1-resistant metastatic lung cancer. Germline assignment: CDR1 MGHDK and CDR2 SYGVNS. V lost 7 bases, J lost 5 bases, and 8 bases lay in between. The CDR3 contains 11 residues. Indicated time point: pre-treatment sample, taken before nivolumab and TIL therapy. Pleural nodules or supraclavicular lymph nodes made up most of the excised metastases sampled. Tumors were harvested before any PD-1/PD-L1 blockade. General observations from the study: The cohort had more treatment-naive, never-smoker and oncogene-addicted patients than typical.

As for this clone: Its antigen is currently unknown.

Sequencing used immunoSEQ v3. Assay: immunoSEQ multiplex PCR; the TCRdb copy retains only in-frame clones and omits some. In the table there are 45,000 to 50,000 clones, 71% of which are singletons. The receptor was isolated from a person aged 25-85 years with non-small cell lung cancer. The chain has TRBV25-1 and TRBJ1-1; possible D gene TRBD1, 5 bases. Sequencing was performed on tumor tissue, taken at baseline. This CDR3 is CASKGSTEAFF. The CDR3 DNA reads TGTGCCAGCAAGGGGAGTACTGAAGCTTTCTTT.